The rows below give T cell receptor beta chains drawn from one sample of a study of T cell responses to AZD1222 COVID-19 vaccine. The method was immunoSEQ multiplex PCR; TCRdb's version includes in-frame clones alone and lacks a portion of them. The sample shows about 220,000 clones, more than 85% of them seen only once. The material was peripheral blood, obtained on day 0 of MenACWY control vaccination. The receptors stem from an adult in good health. CDR3s include the opening cysteine and the closing phenylalanine or tryptophan. D genes are given only for firm matches. Clone sizes are given selectively: once, few, many, or a class where the clone is expanded.

j_call	d_call	clone_size	cdr3_length	v_call	cdr3_nt	cdr3_aa
TRBJ1-2	NA	NA	12	TRBV12-3/TRBV12-4	TGTGCCAGCGGGAGAGGGAACTATGGCTACACCTTC	CASGRGNYGYTF
TRBJ1-5	NA	NA	16	TRBV6-6	TGTGCCAGCAGCCATTCGGGCACGACTAATAATCAGCCCCAGCATTTT	CASSHSGTTNNQPQHF
TRBJ2-7	TRBD2	NA	15	TRBV4-3	TGCGCCAGCAGCCAGGAAGGGACTAGCTTGTACGAGCAGTACTTC	CASSQEGTSLYEQYF
TRBJ1-1	NA	NA	14	TRBV30	TGTGCCTGGAAAAGTGGGTTTATGAACACTGAAGCTTTCTTT	CAWKSGFMNTEAFF
TRBJ1-3	NA	NA	13	TRBV28	TGTGCCAGCAGCCTTGAGACGCCACGTATCATATATTTT	CASSLETPRIIYF
TRBJ2-7	TRBD1	NA	12	TRBV29-1	TGCAGCGTTAGCCCTACAGGGGGCGAGCAGTACTTC	CSVSPTGGEQYF
TRBJ1-2	TRBD1	NA	15	TRBV19	TGTGCCAGTAGTACGGGGGACAGAACTACTTATGGCTACACCTTC	CASSTGDRTTYGYTF
TRBJ1-2	NA	NA	14	TRBV2	TGTGCCAGCAACAAACGACTGATGGACTATGGCTACACCTTC	CASNKRLMDYGYTF
TRBJ1-1	TRBD1	NA	14	TRBV5-4	TGTGCCAGCAGCCAGGACAGGATGAACACTGAAGCTTTCTTT	CASSQDRMNTEAFF
TRBJ1-6	TRBD1	NA	17	TRBV7-9	TGTGCCAGCAGCCACCGGACAGGGGAACTCGGTAATTCACCCCTCCACTTT	CASSHRTGELGNSPLHF
TRBJ1-1	NA	NA	13	TRBV5-4	TGTGCCAGCAGCTTCGCCGAGAACACTGAAGCTTTCTTT	CASSFAENTEAFF
TRBJ1-2	NA	NA	12	TRBV29-1	TGCAGCGCAGGAGAGCTGGGGTATGGCTACACCTTC	CSAGELGYGYTF
TRBJ1-3	NA	NA	15	TRBV7-8	TGTGCCAGCAGCGAAACAAGAGTCTCTGGAAACACCATATATTTT	CASSETRVSGNTIYF
TRBJ1-5	NA	once	13	TRBV3-1/TRBV3-2	TGTGCCAGCGGGCCTAATAGCAATCAGCCCCAGCATTTT	CASGPNSNQPQHF
TRBJ1-3	NA	NA	14	TRBV3-1/TRBV3-2	TGTGCCAGCAGCCGATCAGGGGCGGGAAACACCATATATTTT	CASSRSGAGNTIYF
TRBJ1-6	NA	NA	14	TRBV3-1/TRBV3-2	TGTGCCAGCAGCCAAGGCCAGGATAATTCACCCCTCCACTTT	CASSQGQDNSPLHF
TRBJ1-5	NA	NA	15	TRBV2	TGTGCCAGCAGTGAGCAGGGTGATTACAATCAGCCCCAGCATTTT	CASSEQGDYNQPQHF
TRBJ2-7	NA	NA	14	TRBV5-1	TGCGCCAGCAGCGACCAGGGGACTACCTACGAGCAGTACTTC	CASSDQGTTYEQYF
TRBJ1-2	NA	once	14	TRBV7-8	TGTGCCAGCAGCTTAGACAGGGAAGGCTATGGCTACACCTTC	CASSLDREGYGYTF
TRBJ2-5	TRBD1	NA	13	TRBV20-1	TGCAGTGCTAGTCTACAGGGGTTGGAGACCCAGTACTTC	CSASLQGLETQYF
TRBJ2-2	NA	NA	15	TRBV27	TGTGCCAGCAGTTTATCGGGACAACCTTACGGGGAGCTGTTTTTT	CASSLSGQPYGELFF
TRBJ1-5	TRBD1	NA	16	TRBV3-1/TRBV3-2	TGTGCCAGCAGCCAAGCCGGGACAGGGGCCAATCAGCCCCAGCATTTT	CASSQAGTGANQPQHF
TRBJ2-5	TRBD2	NA	18	TRBV13	TGTGCCAGCAGCTCCCGAAGACTAGCGGGGGCGAACCAAGAGACCCAGTACTTC	CASSSRRLAGANQETQYF
TRBJ1-5	NA	NA	15	TRBV5-4	TGTGCCAGCAGCTCGGGGCAGGGGTGGAATCAGCCCCAGCATTTT	CASSSGQGWNQPQHF
TRBJ1-2	NA	NA	13	TRBV6-5	TGTGCCAGCAGGGACAGAGGGAACTATGGCTACACCTTC	CASRDRGNYGYTF
TRBJ2-2	TRBD2	NA	16	TRBV5-1	TGCGCCAGCAGCTTGTGGACTAGCGGGGCCACCGGGGAGCTGTTTTTT	CASSLWTSGATGELFF
TRBJ2-7	NA	NA	14	TRBV9	TGTGCCAGCAGCGTCTCCGGACAGAGCTACGAGCAGTACTTC	CASSVSGQSYEQYF
TRBJ1-1	NA	NA	13	TRBV19	TGTGCCAGTAAAGGCCAGGCGAACACTGAAGCTTTCTTT	CASKGQANTEAFF
TRBJ1-3	TRBD1	NA	16	TRBV15	TGTGCCACCAGCAGAGTCAGCAGGGGGCTTGGAAACACCATATATTTT	CATSRVSRGLGNTIYF
TRBJ1-1	TRBD1	NA	16	TRBV19	TGTGCCAGTAGTATAGGGCCGGGACAGGGGAACACTGAAGCTTTCTTT	CASSIGPGQGNTEAFF
TRBJ2-7	TRBD1	NA	14	TRBV6-6	TGTGCCAGCAGTTACAGTGACAGGGATAACGAGCAGTACTTC	CASSYSDRDNEQYF
TRBJ1-4	NA	once	13	TRBV19	TGTGCCAGCCGGACAGCAACTAATGAAAAACTGTTTTTT	CASRTATNEKLFF
TRBJ2-7	NA	NA	14	TRBV7-2	TGTGCCAGCAGCTTAGTTATGCGGGCGGGGGAGCAGTACTTC	CASSLVMRAGEQYF
TRBJ1-4	NA	NA	14	TRBV3-1/TRBV3-2	TGTGCCAGCAGCCAACGGGAGGGCGGGGAAAAACTGTTTTTT	CASSQREGGEKLFF
TRBJ1-5	NA	NA	15	TRBV5-1	TGCGCCAGCAGCTTGGGCCCGCTTCAGAATCAGCCCCAGCATTTT	CASSLGPLQNQPQHF
TRBJ1-5	NA	NA	14	TRBV30	TGTGCCTGGAGTGTACGGAGAGGCAATCAGCCCCAGCATTTT	CAWSVRRGNQPQHF
TRBJ1-4	NA	NA	13	TRBV5-1	TGCGCCAGCAGCTTCGGCTCTAATGAAAAACTGTTTTTT	CASSFGSNEKLFF
TRBJ2-6	NA	NA	16	TRBV7-9	TGTGCCAGCAGCTCCCGGGCCCGCTCTGGGGCCAACGTCCTGACTTTC	CASSSRARSGANVLTF
TRBJ2-6	TRBD1	NA	15	TRBV30	TGTGCCTGGAGACCCTCGGACAGGGAAGGCAACGTCCTGACTTTC	CAWRPSDREGNVLTF
TRBJ1-3	NA	NA	13	TRBV5-5	TGTGCCAGCAGCTCAGGGGACGGAAACACCATATATTTT	CASSSGDGNTIYF
TRBJ2-7	TRBD1	NA	15	TRBV19	TGTGCCAGTAGTCGACAGGGCCGCTTCTCCTACGAGCAGTACTTC	CASSRQGRFSYEQYF
TRBJ2-1	TRBD2	NA	15	TRBV6-5	TGTGCCAGCAGACCCGGGGGGAGCTCCTACAATGAGCAGTTCTTC	CASRPGGSSYNEQFF